This passage covers 29 T cell receptor beta chains from one sample sequenced in a study of OX40 agonist ivuxolimab in advanced cancers. Clones were read by immunoSEQ multiplex PCR, and TCRdb kept only the in-frame ones, dropping some. Here the sample spans 70,000 or so clones, around 89% being singletons. The sample here was CD4+ or CD8+ T cells sorted from blood, taken in a trial of the OX40 agonist ivuxolimab. All receptors come from an adult with an advanced solid tumor such as melanoma, head and neck, liver or kidney cancer.

The V call is TRBV5-1, the J call TRBJ2-5; 8 positions match TRBD1. V lost 4 bases to trimming and J lost 2 bases; unmatched junction nucleotides: 19. Germline assignment: CDR1 SGHRS and CDR2 YFSETQ. The CDR3 runs 19 residues. As DNA, the CDR3 is TGCGCCAGCAGCCCGCCCTGGTCAGGGGGCGGATGGACGCAAGAGACCCAGTACTTC. This codes for CASSPPWSGGGWTQETQYF.

The chain has TRBV4-2 and TRBJ2-3; D possibly corresponds to TRBD1 (6 bases). Germline V gene sequence: CDR1 LGHNA, CDR2 YNFKEQ. Trimming shortened V by 1 base and J by 2 bases, and 13 bases separated the two germline ends. This CDR3 spans 16 amino acids. CDR3 sequence: CASSQAGTQNTDTQYF. CDR3 DNA: TGTGCCAGCAGCCAAGCCGGGACACAAAACACAGATACGCAGTATTTT.

The CDR3 nucleotides read TGCGCCAGCAGCTTGGTGCAGGGTGCAGATACGCAGTATTTT. Protein: CASSLVQGADTQYF. The gene calls are TRBV5-1 and TRBJ2-3; D perhaps matches TRBD1 (5 bases). CDR3 size: 14 residues. V lost 0 bases and J lost 4, with 9 bases in between. Germline CDR1 and CDR2: SGHRS and YFSETQ.

This clone was found a few times. CDR3 in amino acids: CASRAGTGGNQPQHF. CDR3 nucleotides: TGTGCCAGCAGGGCCGGGACAGGGGGCAATCAGCCCCAGCATTTT. The V gene is TRBV6-5, the J gene TRBJ1-5, with 10 positions matching TRBD1. Per the germline V gene, CDR1 is MNHEY and CDR2 is SVGAGI. Trimming at V came to 6 bases and at J to 2 bases, leaving 4 bases not matched to a gene. The CDR3 is made up of 15 amino acids.

The J gene is TRBJ2-5, the V gene TRBV4-1, with D tentatively TRBD1 (6 bases). V lost 0 bases and J 1 base, leaving 9 bases between the germline ends. This CDR3 region has 15 residues. Germline V lookup: CDR1 MGHRA, CDR2 YSYEKL. CDR3 region: CASSQDQGFQETQYF. The CDR3, as DNA: TGCGCCAGCAGCCAAGATCAGGGGTTCCAAGAGACCCAGTACTTC.

This clone showed up just once. This rearrangement joins TRBV5-1 to TRBJ2-3; TRBD2 aligns across 12 bases. The trim removed 0 bases at V and 2 bases at J, leaving 1 base unmatched. Germline CDR1 SGHRS, CDR2 YFSETQ. This CDR3 region has 16 residues. The CDR3 sequence: CASSLGTSGATDTQYF. The CDR3 coding sequence is TGCGCCAGCAGCTTGGGGACTAGCGGGGCCACAGATACGCAGTATTTT.

The chain links TRBV7-2 to TRBJ1-2, with D possibly TRBD1 on 5 matching bases. CDR3 length: 14 amino acids. Germline V gene data show CDR1 as SGHTA and CDR2 as FQGNSA. Trimming cost V 5 bases and J 0 bases, with 10 bases left between them. CDR3 sequence reads: CASSTGQANYGYTF. CDR3 DNA: TGTGCCAGCAGCACCGGACAAGCTAACTATGGCTACACCTTC.

The chain joins TRBV29-1 to TRBJ2-7, with 8 bases lining up with TRBD1. J was trimmed by 5 bases and V by 8 bases; bases with no gene match: 11. This CDR3 is built from 13 residues. The V gene's germline CDR1 is SQVTM and CDR2 ANQGSEA. CDR3 DNA sequence: TGCAGCCCTCCGGGGGACAGGTACCACGAGCAGTACTTC. Amino acids: CSPPGDRYHEQYF.

This clone was seen only once. The chain employs TRBV6-1 and TRBJ1-2, with D unresolved. CDR1 and CDR2 (germline): MNHNS, SASEGT. Trimming shortened V by 0 bases and J by 8 bases, and 10 bases separated the two germline ends. This CDR3 comprises 13 residues. The CDR3 loop reads CASSEALRGGYTF. CDR3 in DNA: TGTGCCAGCAGTGAAGCGCTTCGCGGGGGCTACACCTTC.

The chain uses TRBV10-2 and TRBJ1-5, with no clear D. Trimming cost V 0 bases and J 7 bases, with 7 bases left between them. This CDR3 region has 13 residues. Germline CDR1 and CDR2: WSHSY and SAAADI. The CDR3, as DNA: TGCGCCAGCAGTGAGTCGACTCGGCAGCCCCAGCATTTT. It yields the protein CASSESTRQPQHF.

J is TRBJ2-2 and V is TRBV14; TRBD1 aligns across 7 bases. CDR1 is SGHDN, CDR2 FVKESK, per germline. The length of the CDR3 is 16 residues. J lost 7 bases, V lost 4 bases, and 12 bases had no gene match. In DNA form, the CDR3 reads TGTGCCAGCAGCCCTTTCGCCGGGACAGCGAACGGGGAGCTGTTTTTT. As protein: CASSPFAGTANGELFF.

The sample holds one count of this clone. This chain links TRBV27 with TRBJ2-7, with 11 bases lining up with TRBD2. Germline CDR1 is MNHEY and CDR2 is SMNVEV (reference sequence). J was trimmed by 7 bases and V by 7 bases; bases with no gene match: 12. The CDR3 runs 15 residues. CDR3 bases: TGTGCCAGCAAAGTGTTAGCGGGGGGGCCGGGGGAGCAGTACTTC. This codes for CASKVLAGGPGEQYF.

The chain combines TRBV7-3 with TRBJ2-3; no firm D call. The germline V gene has CDR1 SGHTA and CDR2 FQGTGA. Trimming removed 1 base at V and 2 bases at J, with 10 bases between. The CDR3 is made up of 15 amino acids. Here the CDR3 reads CASSLSGSYTDTQYF. The CDR3 nucleotides are TGTGCCAGCAGCTTAAGCGGTTCCTACACAGATACGCAGTATTTT.

The chain is built from TRBV14 and TRBJ1-2; D is possibly TRBD1 (5 bases). The CDR3 is 13 amino acids. V lost 4 bases, J lost 4 bases, and 10 bases lay in between. Germline CDR1 reads SGHDN; CDR2 reads FVKESK. CDR3 loop: CASSRGGPYGYTF. DNA of the CDR3: TGTGCCAGCAGCCGGGGGGGACCCTATGGCTACACCTTC.

This chain links TRBV18 with TRBJ2-7; no reliable D call. V dropped 1 base and J dropped 2 bases, with 3 bases sitting between them. The germline V gene has CDR1 KGHSH and CDR2 LQKENI. The CDR3 covers 12 residues. The CDR3 region is CASSPQTYEQYF. DNA of the CDR3: TGTGCCAGCTCACCACAGACCTACGAGCAGTACTTC.

The genes are TRBV4-2 and TRBJ2-7; TRBD1 or TRBD2 may be the D gene (5 bases each). Trimming shortened V by 3 bases and J by 3 bases, and 12 bases separated the two germline ends. CDR1 LGHNA and CDR2 YNFKEQ come from the germline V gene. This CDR3 contains 14 residues. As DNA, the CDR3 is TGTGCCAGCAGCCAGGGGGATGGGAACTACGAGCAGTACTTC. It is translated as CASSQGDGNYEQYF.

To note about this clone: Other DNA sequences in the same sample also yield this CDR3. The chain is built from TRBV7-9 and TRBJ2-3; D is unresolved. The CDR3 contains 12 residues. V lost 2 bases and J lost 0, with 0 bases in between. Germline CDR1 is SEHNR and CDR2 is FQNEAQ (reference sequence). The CDR3 reads CASSLSTDTQYF. The CDR3 DNA follows: TGTGCCAGCAGCTTAAGCACAGATACGCAGTATTTT.

The V call is TRBV6-5, the J call TRBJ2-5; 8 bases line up with TRBD1. Unmatched junction bases numbered 4, after V lost 4 bases and J lost 3 bases. This CDR3 region has 14 residues. In germline, CDR1 is MNHEY, CDR2 SVGAGI. Written as DNA, the CDR3 is TGTGCCAGCAGTTGGACAGGGTTGAAAGAGACCCAGTACTTC. The encoded protein is CASSWTGLKETQYF.

V and J are TRBV11-2 and TRBJ2-1, with 11 bases lining up with TRBD2. Unmatched junction bases numbered 10, after V lost 0 bases and J lost 9 bases. The length of the CDR3 is 17 residues. Germline assignment: CDR1 SGHAT and CDR2 FQNNGV. The DNA for the CDR3 is TGTGCCAGCAGCTTAGACCTGGGGGCTAGCGGGAGGTCTGAGCAGTTCTTC. This gives the protein CASSLDLGASGRSEQFF.

The chain employs TRBV28 and TRBJ2-3; 9 nucleotides line up with TRBD1. The germline V gene encodes CDR1 MDHEN and CDR2 SYDVKM. This CDR3 has 15 amino acids. V was clipped by 6 bases and J by 2 bases; unmatched bases: 6. The CDR3 DNA sequence: TGTGCCAGCAGACTGGACAGGGGTAACACAGATACGCAGTATTTT. Translating it yields CASRLDRGNTDTQYF.

V and J are TRBV2 and TRBJ1-4, with D unclear. The CDR3 has 15 residues. Germline CDR1 is SNHLY and CDR2 is FYNNEI. V lost 4 bases and J 2 bases, leaving 11 bases between the germline ends. DNA for the CDR3: TGTGCCAGCAGTGGCGGGGTCGGGACTAATGAAAAACTGTTTTTT. It encodes CASSGGVGTNEKLFF.

The chain has TRBV30 and TRBJ1-2; TRBD1 is a possible D gene (5 bases). The CDR3 is 12 residues long. The germline gives CDR1 GTSNPN, CDR2 SVGIG (reference sequence). Trimming cost V 2 bases and J 8 bases, with 12 bases left between them. The CDR3 nucleotides read TGTGCCTGGAGTCCCGGGGACCGCGGCTACACCTTC. This encodes CAWSPGDRGYTF.

This chain connects TRBV27 to TRBJ1-1; 7 nucleotides align to TRBD1. CDR3 length equals 12 residues. Germline V gene sequence: CDR1 MNHEY, CDR2 SMNVEV (reference sequence). Trimming removed 5 bases from V and 11 bases from J; junction bases left unmatched: 8. The CDR3 sequence is CASSLPTGRAFF. The CDR3 DNA reads TGTGCCAGCAGTCTCCCGACAGGGAGGGCTTTCTTT.

V and J are TRBV7-6 and TRBJ2-1, with 8 bases identical to TRBD1. The CDR3 is 17 residues long. V dropped 4 bases and J dropped 5; count of bases not matched to a gene: 13. Germline lookup yields CDR1 SGHVS and CDR2 FNYEAQ. CDR3 region: CASSSQQGGLTNNEQFF. For the CDR3, the DNA is TGTGCCAGCAGCTCCCAACAGGGGGGCTTGACCAACAATGAGCAGTTCTTC.

V is TRBV28 and J is TRBJ1-1; D call uncertain. The V end was cut by 2 bases, the J end by 3 bases, with 10 bases between. The CDR3 totals 14 residues. Looked up from germline, CDR1 is MDHEN and CDR2 is SYDVKM. CDR3 amino acids: CASSLTGGDTEAFF. The DNA of the CDR3 is TGTGCCAGCAGTTTAACGGGTGGGGACACTGAAGCTTTCTTT.

The chain recombines TRBV6-1 with TRBJ2-5; TRBD2 matches at 7 bases. In germline, CDR1 is MNHNS, CDR2 SASEGT. The CDR3 contains 15 residues. Germline trimming cut 2 bases from V and 2 bases from J; bases unmatched to any gene: 5. CDR3 DNA: TGTGCCAGCAGTGAATCTACTAGCGCACAAGAGACCCAGTACTTC. Protein: CASSESTSAQETQYF.

This clone was counted a single time. The genes are TRBV5-1 and TRBJ2-4; 7 bases line up with TRBD1. With V trimmed by 4 bases and J by 1 base, 5 bases remained unmatched. Germline V gene data show CDR1 as SGHRS and CDR2 as YFSETQ. The CDR3 contains 15 residues. CDR3 coding DNA: TGCGCCAGCAGCCAAGGGGGCGAGGCCAAAAACATTCAGTACTTC. This encodes CASSQGGEAKNIQYF.

This rearrangement joins TRBV10-1 to TRBJ2-7; D is undetermined. This CDR3 has 13 amino acids. The V gene lost 3 bases and the J gene lost 2 bases, with 8 bases spanning the gap. CDR1 WNHNN and CDR2 SYGVQD come from the germline V gene (reference sequence). CDR3 region: CASSETQTYEQYF. CDR3 coding DNA: TGCGCCAGCAGTGAAACCCAGACCTACGAGCAGTACTTC.

The rearrangement joins TRBV27 to TRBJ1-5; a possible D gene is TRBD1 (6 bases). The germline V gene encodes CDR1 MNHEY and CDR2 SMNVEV (reference sequence). V was trimmed by 5 bases and J by 5 bases, leaving 13 bases between them. This CDR3 is built from 14 residues. The CDR3 loop reads CASSGGGGDQPQHF. In DNA form, the CDR3 reads TGTGCCAGCAGTGGGGGCGGAGGGGATCAGCCCCAGCATTTT.